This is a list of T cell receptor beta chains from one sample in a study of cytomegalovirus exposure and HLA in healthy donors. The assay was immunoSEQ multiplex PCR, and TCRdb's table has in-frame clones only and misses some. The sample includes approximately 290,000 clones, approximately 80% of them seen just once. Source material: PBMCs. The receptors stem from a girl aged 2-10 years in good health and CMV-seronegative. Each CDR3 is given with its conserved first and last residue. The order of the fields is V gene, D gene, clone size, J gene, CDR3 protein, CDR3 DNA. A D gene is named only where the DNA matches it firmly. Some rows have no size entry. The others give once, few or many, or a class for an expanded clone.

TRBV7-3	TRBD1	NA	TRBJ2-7	CASSLGQGQYEQYF	TGTGCCAGCAGCTTGGGACAGGGTCAGTACGAGCAGTACTTC
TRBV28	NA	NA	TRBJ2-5	CASSFRETQYF	TGTGCCAGCAGTTTTCGGGAGACCCAGTACTTC
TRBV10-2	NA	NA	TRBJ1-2	CASRARGVCGYTF	TGCGCCAGTAGAGCGCGGGGGGTTTGTGGCTACACCTTC
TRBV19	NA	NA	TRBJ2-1	CASSIVTGLRSEQFF	TGTGCCAGTAGTATAGTTACGGGACTCCGGAGTGAGCAGTTCTTC
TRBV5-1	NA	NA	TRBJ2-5	CASSLFAGQETQYF	TGCGCCAGCAGCTTGTTCGCAGGACAAGAGACCCAGTACTTC
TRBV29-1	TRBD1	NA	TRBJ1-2	CSVEVSGQNYGYTF	TGCAGCGTTGAAGTATCGGGACAGAACTATGGCTACACCTTC
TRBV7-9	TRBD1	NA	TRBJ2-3	CASSPPGTGPDTQYF	TGTGCCAGCAGCCCACCCGGGACAGGGCCAGATACGCAGTATTTT
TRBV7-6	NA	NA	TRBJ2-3	CASSFEGGTDTQYF	TGTGCCAGCAGCTTTGAGGGGGGGACAGATACGCAGTATTTT
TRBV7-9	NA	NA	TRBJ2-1	CASSSLYNEQFF	TGTGCCAGCAGCTCCCTCTACAATGAGCAGTTCTTC
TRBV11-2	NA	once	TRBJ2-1	CASSFRRGDSLSYNEQFF	TGTGCCAGCAGCTTCCGACGCGGGGACTCCCTTTCCTACAATGAGCAGTTCTTC
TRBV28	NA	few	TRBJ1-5	CASRSQGYNQPQHF	TGTGCCAGCAGATCCCAGGGGTACAATCAGCCCCAGCATTTT
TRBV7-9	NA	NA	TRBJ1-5	CASNSGRDQPQHF	TGTGCCAGCAATTCTGGGCGGGATCAGCCCCAGCATTTT
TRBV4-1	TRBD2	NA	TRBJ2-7	CASSQVGAGGYEQYF	TGCGCCAGCAGCCAAGTCGGAGCGGGGGGTTACGAGCAGTACTTC
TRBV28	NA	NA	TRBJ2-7	CASSLGGGYEQYF	TGTGCCAGCAGTTTGGGGGGAGGCTACGAGCAGTACTTC
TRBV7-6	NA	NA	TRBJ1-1	CASSPPRYTEAFF	TGTGCCAGCAGCCCACCCAGGTACACTGAAGCTTTCTTT
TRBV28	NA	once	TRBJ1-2	CASIRAGWAKDYGYTF	TGTGCCAGCATTAGAGCTGGGTGGGCAAAAGACTATGGCTACACCTTC
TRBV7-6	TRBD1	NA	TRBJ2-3	CASSLATGDPTDTQYF	TGTGCCAGCAGCTTAGCTACAGGGGACCCCACAGATACGCAGTATTTT
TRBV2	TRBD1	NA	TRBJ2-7	CASSGQGASEQYF	TGTGCCAGCAGCGGACAGGGGGCGAGCGAGCAGTACTTC
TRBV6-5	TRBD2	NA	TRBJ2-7	CASSLTSGETYEQYF	TGTGCCAGCAGCTTGACTAGCGGGGAAACCTACGAGCAGTACTTC
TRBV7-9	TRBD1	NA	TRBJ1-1	CASSLRQGEAEAFF	TGTGCCAGCAGCTTAAGACAGGGGGAGGCTGAAGCTTTCTTT
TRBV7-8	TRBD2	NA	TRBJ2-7	CASSLLAGGNEQYF	TGTGCCAGCAGCTTGCTAGCGGGAGGTAACGAGCAGTACTTC
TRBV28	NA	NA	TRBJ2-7	CASSFIKAGAYEQYF	TGTGCCAGCAGTTTCATTAAAGCAGGGGCGTACGAGCAGTACTTC
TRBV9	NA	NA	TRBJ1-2	CVSSPLTGPATNYGYTF	TGTGTCAGCAGCCCTCTGACAGGCCCCGCGACAAACTATGGCTACACCTTC
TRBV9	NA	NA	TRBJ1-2	CASSVEVRQGYNGYTF	TGTGCCAGCAGCGTAGAAGTAAGGCAGGGTTATAATGGCTACACCTTC
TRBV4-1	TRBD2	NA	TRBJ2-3	CASSQGLAATDTQYF	TGCGCCAGCAGCCAAGGGCTAGCGGCCACAGATACGCAGTATTTT
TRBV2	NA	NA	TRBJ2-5	CASSRETQYF	TGTGCCAGCAGTCGAGAGACCCAGTACTTC
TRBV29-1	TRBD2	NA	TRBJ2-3	CSASYGGGWTSRPTDTQYF	TGCAGCGCTAGCTATGGGGGGGGTTGGACTTCTCGGCCCACAGATACGCAGTATTTT
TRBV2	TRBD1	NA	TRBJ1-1	CASYRGLRNTEAFF	TGTGCCAGCTACAGGGGGCTTCGGAACACTGAAGCTTTCTTT
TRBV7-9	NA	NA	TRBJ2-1	CASSLRPLGGTTDNEQFF	TGTGCCAGCAGCCTGAGGCCTCTAGGTGGTACGACTGACAATGAGCAGTTCTTC
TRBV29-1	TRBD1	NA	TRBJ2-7	CSVASGTADYEQYF	TGCAGCGTGGCTTCCGGGACAGCTGACTACGAGCAGTACTTC
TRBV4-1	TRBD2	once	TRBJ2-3	CASSLIPGLAGRTSTDTQYF	TGCGCCAGCAGCCTTATCCCGGGACTAGCGGGTCGTACTAGCACAGATACGCAGTATTTT
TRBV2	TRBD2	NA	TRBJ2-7	CASRALAGGPTYEQYF	TGTGCCAGCAGGGCTCTAGCGGGCGGGCCTACCTACGAGCAGTACTTC
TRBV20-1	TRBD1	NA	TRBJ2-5	CSLTGPETQYF	TGCAGTTTGACAGGGCCGGAGACCCAGTACTTC
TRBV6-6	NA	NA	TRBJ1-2	CASSYSNVQIYGYTF	TGTGCCAGCAGTTACTCGAATGTACAGATATATGGCTACACCTTC
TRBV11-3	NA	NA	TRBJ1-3	CASSLGSVSSGNTIYF	TGTGCCAGCAGCTTAGGCTCCGTCAGCTCTGGAAACACCATATATTTT
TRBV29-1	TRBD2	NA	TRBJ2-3	CSVVGTTVTDTQYF	TGCAGCGTTGTAGGGACTACCGTTACAGATACGCAGTATTTT
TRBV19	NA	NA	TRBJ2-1	CASSIGIDRWDNEQFF	TGTGCCAGTAGTATAGGGATTGACAGGTGGGACAATGAGCAGTTCTTC
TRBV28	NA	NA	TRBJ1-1	CASSLGGSSPEAFF	TGTGCCAGCTCTCTCGGGGGATCGAGTCCCGAAGCTTTCTTT
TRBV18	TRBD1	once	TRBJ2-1	CASLQGPLTLYNEQFF	TGTGCCAGCTTACAGGGGCCCCTAACTTTATACAATGAGCAGTTCTTC
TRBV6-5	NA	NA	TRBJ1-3	CASRNRDLSGNTIYF	TGTGCCAGCAGAAACAGGGATCTCTCTGGAAACACCATATATTTT
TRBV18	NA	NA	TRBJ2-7	CASSPRDSVTYEQYF	TGTGCCAGCTCCCCGCGCGACTCCGTTACCTACGAGCAGTACTTC
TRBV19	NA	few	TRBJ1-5	CASSRLTAQGPQHF	TGTGCCAGTAGTAGATTGACAGCCCAAGGGCCCCAGCATTTT
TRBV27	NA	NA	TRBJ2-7	CASSLVGVLYEQYF	TGTGCCAGCAGCTTAGTAGGAGTGCTCTACGAGCAGTACTTC
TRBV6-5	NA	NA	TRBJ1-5	CASSHTGSNQPQHF	TGTGCCAGCAGCCACACAGGTAGCAATCAGCCCCAGCATTTT
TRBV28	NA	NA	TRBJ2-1	CASSSGGQGDEQFF	TGTGCCAGCAGTTCCGGGGGGCAGGGAGATGAGCAGTTCTTC
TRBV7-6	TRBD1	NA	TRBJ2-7	CASSQGQASSYEQYF	TGTGCCAGCAGCCAGGGACAGGCATCCTCCTACGAGCAGTACTTC
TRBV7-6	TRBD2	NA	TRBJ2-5	CASSLLFWRGKETQYF	TGTGCCAGCAGCTTACTCTTTTGGCGGGGGAAAGAGACCCAGTACTTC
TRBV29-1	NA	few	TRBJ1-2	CSADNLPGNYGYTF	TGCAGCGCCGACAATCTACCAGGGAACTATGGCTACACCTTC